This TCR beta chain was documented in a study of T cell clonality in common variable immunodeficiency. Clones were sequenced by immunoSEQ multiplex PCR, and TCRdb holds only the in-frame ones, with some missing. Recorded here are about 40,000 clones, none singletons. This clone was counted many times. This TCR came from a person between 18 and 75 years old in good health. Sequenced: peripheral blood mononuclear cells.

The sequenced CDR3 bases are TGTGCCAGCAGCGAAGACAGGGTTACCTACAATGAG. The encoded protein is CASSEDRVTYNE. The whole CDR3 reads CASSEDRVTYNEQFF. The chain joins TRBV7-3 to TRBJ2-1; 7 nucleotides match TRBD1. The CDR3 is cut off 3 residues early in the read; its end comes from the germline J gene. The trim removed 5 bases at V and 2 bases at J, leaving 6 bases unmatched. The germline V gene has CDR1 SGHTA and CDR2 FQGTGA. The length of the CDR3 is 15 residues.